A selection of T cell receptor beta chains follows, all from one sample in a study of T cells after yellow fever vaccination. MiXCR was run by TCRdb on the 5' RACE reads, yielding one entry per CDR3 protein. The top ten clones hold 17% of a sample with about 580,000 distinct CDR3 sequences, about 17% of them seen once. Sequences were derived from PBMCs, sampled about 5 days after the first yellow fever vaccination. All receptors come from a man between 18 and 29 years old who received the YFV17D yellow fever vaccine. CDR3s include the opening cysteine and the closing phenylalanine or tryptophan. D genes are given only for firm matches. Clone size is given for some rows only: seen once, a few or many times, or a class if the clone is expanded.

j_call d_call clone_size v_call cdr3_nt cdr3_aa
TRBJ1-2 TRBD1 few TRBV7-3 TGTGCCAGCAGCTTAAACGAGGGACAGGGGTTTCGAGGCTACACCTTC CASSLNEGQGFRGYTF
TRBJ1-2 . . TRBV6-1 TGTGCCAGCAGTCCCGTGGGGGAGGGTGTAGGTGGCTACACCTTC CASSPVGEGVGGYTF
TRBJ1-4 . . TRBV28 TGTGCCAGCAGTTCCCGCAGGGACTCAACTAATGAAAAACTGTTTTTT CASSSRRDSTNEKLFF
TRBJ1-2 . . TRBV4-3 TGCGCCAGCAGCCAAGATCGCGGGGGCGCGAACTATGGCTACACCTTC CASSQDRGGANYGYTF
TRBJ2-7 . . TRBV15 TGTGCCACCAGAACTGCAGGGTGGGTCGGCGAGCAGTACTTC CATRTAGWVGEQYF
TRBJ1-1 . few TRBV6-1 TGTGCCAGCACCGAGGGCAGGGAGAACACTGAAGCTTTCTTT CASTEGRENTEAFF
TRBJ2-2 TRBD1 . TRBV29-1 TGCAGCGTTGCTCAGGACAGGGTTGCCGGGGAGCTGTTTTTT CSVAQDRVAGELFF
TRBJ2-7 TRBD1 . TRBV7-9 TGTGCCAGCAGCTTAGCTGGACAGGGACACTACGAGCAGTACTTC CASSLAGQGHYEQYF
TRBJ2-2 . many TRBV5-1 TGCGCCAGCAGCCCCTTGGACACCGGGGAGCTGTTTTTT CASSPLDTGELFF
TRBJ1-5 . . TRBV28 TGTGCCAGCAGCAGAGGGGGGGCGAGTCAGCCCCAGCATTTT CASSRGGASQPQHF
TRBJ2-5 . . TRBV5-4 TGTGCCAGCAGCTTGGATGGGCAGGGTCCGGAGACCCAGTACTTC CASSLDGQGPETQYF
TRBJ1-6 . . TRBV11-2 TGTGCCAGCAGCTTCGCCGGCCATAATTCACCCCTCCACTTT CASSFAGHNSPLHF
TRBJ2-4 . few TRBV7-6 TGTGCCAGCTCGGGCAGAGGGGACATTCAGTACTTC CASSGRGDIQYF
TRBJ2-5 . few TRBV10-1 TGCGCCAGCAGTGAGTCCGGGGGCCCCCAAGAGACCCAGTACTTC CASSESGGPQETQYF
TRBJ2-2 TRBD1 many TRBV7-9 TGTGCCAGCGCGGACAGGGCCTACACCGGGGAGCTGTTTTTT CASADRAYTGELFF
TRBJ1-1 . few TRBV6-5 TGTGCCAGCAGTTACTCGGGGGGCGCAAACACTGAAGCTTTCTTT CASSYSGGANTEAFF
TRBJ2-5 . many TRBV28 TGTGCCAGCAGTTACCCACAGGGGGGGGAGACCCAGTACTTC CASSYPQGGETQYF
TRBJ1-2 . few TRBV4-3 TGCGCCAGCAGCCCCACCGGGACGATCTATGGCTACACCTTC CASSPTGTIYGYTF
TRBJ2-5 . few TRBV20-1 TGCAGTGCTAGAGCAGGGCTCCACCAAGAGACCCAGTACTTC CSARAGLHQETQYF
TRBJ2-7 . few TRBV7-7 TGTGCCAGCAGCCCCGCATGGTCGAACGAGCAGTACTTC CASSPAWSNEQYF
TRBJ1-4 . few TRBV7-9 TGTGCCAGCAGCTTAGAGGGCAGCCCTCCAACTAATGAAAAACTGTTTTTT CASSLEGSPPTNEKLFF
TRBJ2-5 TRBD2 many TRBV5-1 TGCGCCAGCAGCTTACTAGCGGGGGAAGAGACCCAGTACTTC CASSLLAGEETQYF
TRBJ2-5 TRBD2 . TRBV7-2 TGTGCCAGCAGCCAGTCGCGGGGGGGAGAGGAGACCCAGTACTTC CASSQSRGGEETQYF
TRBJ1-2 TRBD1 few TRBV15 TGTGCCACCAGCAGGAGGGACAGAGAAGCTAACTATGGCTACACCTTC CATSRRDREANYGYTF
TRBJ1-6 TRBD1 few TRBV20-1 TGCAGTGCTAGGGACAGGGCCTTCAATTCACCCCTCCACTTT CSARDRAFNSPLHF
TRBJ2-7 . . TRBV5-1 TGCGCCAGCAGCTTGATCACGCCTAGAGCGATATCCTACGAGCAGTACTTC CASSLITPRAISYEQYF
TRBJ2-1 . . TRBV29-1 TGCAGCGGGCGTCGCTCCTACAATGAGCAGTTCTTC CSGRRSYNEQFF
TRBJ1-1 TRBD1 . TRBV12-3/TRBV12-4 TGTGCCAGCAGTTGGGACAGCCCTTCTGAAGCTTTCTTT CASSWDSPSEAFF
TRBJ2-3 TRBD2 once TRBV20-1 TGCAGTGCTAGGGGAACTAGCGCGGGCACAGATACGCAGTATTTT CSARGTSAGTDTQYF
TRBJ1-6 . few TRBV21-1 TGTGCCAGCAGATGGGGCCGGAGCCCCTATAATTCACCCCTCCACTTT CASRWGRSPYNSPLHF
TRBJ2-5 . many TRBV6-5 TGTGCCAGCAGTTCCCAATGGTCTTCGGCGGAGACCCAGTACTTC CASSSQWSSAETQYF
TRBJ2-2 TRBD1 many TRBV4-1 TGCGCCAGCAGCCGGAACCAGGGGGCGAACACCGGGGAGCTGTTTTTT CASSRNQGANTGELFF
TRBJ1-5 . . TRBV4-1 TGCGCCAGCAGCCAAGAGTCCGGGACAAAGAATCAGCCCCAGCATTTT CASSQESGTKNQPQHF
TRBJ2-1 TRBD2 . TRBV5-1 TGCGCCAGCAGCCCAACTAGCGGGGTTATTAACTACAATGAGCAGTTCTTC CASSPTSGVINYNEQFF
TRBJ2-5 . many TRBV5-4 TGTGCCAGCAGCTTGTCAGGGAGCGAGACCCAGTACTTC CASSLSGSETQYF
TRBJ2-7 . few TRBV6-2/TRBV6-3 TGTGCCAGCAGTTACTCGAGTGGGGCCGGCCAGTTCTACGAGCAGTACTTC CASSYSSGAGQFYEQYF
TRBJ1-5 TRBD1 . TRBV29-1 TGCAGCGTTGCGACAGGGGGGTCCTATCAGCCCCAGCATTTT CSVATGGSYQPQHF
TRBJ2-5 TRBD2 . TRBV9 TGTGCCAGCAGCCGAGGGGCTAGCGGGTTAGAGACCCTGTACTTC CASSRGASGLETLYF
TRBJ1-1 . few TRBV7-9 TGTGCCAGCAGCTTAGCTACGGCTCTTAATACTGAAGCTTTCTTT CASSLATALNTEAFF
TRBJ2-5 . few TRBV5-1 TGCGCCAGCAGCTTGGCCCCGGGGGCCCAAGAGACCCAGTACTTC CASSLAPGAQETQYF
TRBJ2-3 . few TRBV5-4 TGTGCCAGCAGCTTGAGAGAGCCCCCCACAGATACGCAGTATTTT CASSLREPPTDTQYF